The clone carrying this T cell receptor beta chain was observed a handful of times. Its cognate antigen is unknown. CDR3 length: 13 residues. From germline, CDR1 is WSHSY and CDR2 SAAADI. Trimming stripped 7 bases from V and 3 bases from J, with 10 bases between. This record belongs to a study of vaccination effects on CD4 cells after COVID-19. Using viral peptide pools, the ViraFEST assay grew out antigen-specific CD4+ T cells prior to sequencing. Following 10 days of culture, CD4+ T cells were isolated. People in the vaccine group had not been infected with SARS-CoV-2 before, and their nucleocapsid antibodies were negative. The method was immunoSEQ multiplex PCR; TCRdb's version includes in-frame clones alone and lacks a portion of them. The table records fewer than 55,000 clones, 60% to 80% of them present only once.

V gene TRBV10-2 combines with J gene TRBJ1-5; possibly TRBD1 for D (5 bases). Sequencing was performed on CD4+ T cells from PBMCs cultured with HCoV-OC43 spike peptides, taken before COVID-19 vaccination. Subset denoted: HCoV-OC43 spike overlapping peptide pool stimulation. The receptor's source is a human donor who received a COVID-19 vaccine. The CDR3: CASKSRDNQPQHF. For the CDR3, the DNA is TGCGCCAGCAAGAGCAGGGACAATCAGCCCCAGCATTTT.